The rows below give T cell receptor beta chains drawn from one sample of a study of regulatory T cells in long-lasting Graves disease. TCRdb redid the calling of the multiplex PCR reads with MiXCR, one entry per CDR3 protein. The data hold 550,000 or so distinct CDR3 sequences, with more than 10% observed a single time. The same sample was also used in a study of T cells in Graves' hyperthyroidism and ophthalmopathy.

The sequencing used peripheral blood mononuclear cells (PBMCs), collected at new diagnosis, from a patient treated with antithyroid drugs. These receptors were obtained from a woman in her 30s with Graves disease. CDR3s include the opening cysteine and the closing phenylalanine or tryptophan. A D gene is named only where the DNA matches it firmly.

J: TRBJ2-2; D: .; V: TRBV3-1; CDR3: CASSAIVDTGELFF
J: TRBJ2-1; D: .; V: TRBV29-1; CDR3: CSVKRQVNEQFF
J: TRBJ2-2; D: .; V: TRBV11-2; CDR3: CASSQDGRNTGELFF
J: TRBJ2-1; D: .; V: TRBV9; CDR3: CASSADSTEYNEQFF
J: TRBJ2-7; D: TRBD2; V: TRBV15; CDR3: CATSLAGHYEQYF
J: TRBJ2-7; D: .; V: TRBV7-2; CDR3: CASSLSLPSYEQYF
J: TRBJ2-3; D: .; V: TRBV19; CDR3: CASTPNPPGILTDTQYF
J: TRBJ2-1; D: .; V: TRBV10-3; CDR3: CAISEVRGSYNEQFF
J: TRBJ1-2; D: .; V: TRBV27; CDR3: CASSFTAANYGYTF
J: TRBJ1-1; D: .; V: TRBV11-2; CDR3: CASSLEAESEAFF
J: TRBJ2-7; D: .; V: TRBV5-1; CDR3: CASSLEPSHYEQYF
J: .; D: TRBD2; V: TRBV20-1; CDR3: CSARDFRTSGETQYF
J: TRBJ2-3; D: TRBD2; V: TRBV12-3/TRBV12-4; CDR3: CASTTSLTGLAGGTQYF
J: TRBJ1-2; D: TRBD1; V: TRBV2; CDR3: CASSIQGAGGYTF
J: TRBJ2-1; D: .; V: TRBV5-6; CDR3: CASRLGYNEQFF
J: TRBJ2-2; D: TRBD2; V: TRBV12-3/TRBV12-4; CDR3: CASSLGLAERGGELFF
J: TRBJ2-1; D: .; V: TRBV5-1; CDR3: CASSLTVSSYNEQFF
J: TRBJ2-1; D: TRBD2; V: TRBV27; CDR3: CASGTSGSYNEQFF
J: TRBJ1-6; D: .; V: TRBV11-1; CDR3: CASSFAGNNSPLHF
J: TRBJ1-3; D: .; V: TRBV20-1; CDR3: CSAARRAGNTIYF
J: TRBJ2-2; D: .; V: TRBV19; CDR3: CASREVGSTGELFF
J: TRBJ2-1; D: TRBD2; V: TRBV7-8; CDR3: CASSLAGLAAYNEQFF
J: TRBJ1-1; D: .; V: TRBV7-9; CDR3: CASSFDRGTEAFF
J: TRBJ2-7; D: .; V: TRBV5-6; CDR3: CASSLASFNPPYEQYF
J: TRBJ1-5; D: .; V: TRBV6-1; CDR3: CASSSKLSNQPQHF
J: TRBJ2-7; D: TRBD2; V: TRBV30; CDR3: CAASRVAGVGEQYF
J: TRBJ2-7; D: .; V: TRBV2; CDR3: CASTKQAGFVHEQYF
J: TRBJ2-3; D: .; V: TRBV10-3; CDR3: CAIRRADTQYF
J: TRBJ2-3; D: TRBD2; V: TRBV5-1; CDR3: CASRLAGETDTQYF
J: TRBJ1-1; D: .; V: TRBV2; CDR3: CASSEAEVRSTEAFF
J: TRBJ2-1; D: .; V: TRBV2; CDR3: CASSELSLPTNEQFF
J: TRBJ1-2; D: .; V: TRBV15; CDR3: CATSRGGQHYGYTF
J: TRBJ2-7; D: TRBD2; V: TRBV6-5; CDR3: CASSYSTSGRSGQYF
J: TRBJ2-5; D: .; V: TRBV5-5; CDR3: CASSPDLMPETQYF
J: TRBJ2-7; D: .; V: TRBV6-5; CDR3: CASSYSFGFSYEQYF
J: TRBJ2-1; D: .; V: TRBV4-3; CDR3: CASSRMNEQFF
J: TRBJ2-1; D: .; V: TRBV7-9; CDR3: CASSLALGFSYNEQFF